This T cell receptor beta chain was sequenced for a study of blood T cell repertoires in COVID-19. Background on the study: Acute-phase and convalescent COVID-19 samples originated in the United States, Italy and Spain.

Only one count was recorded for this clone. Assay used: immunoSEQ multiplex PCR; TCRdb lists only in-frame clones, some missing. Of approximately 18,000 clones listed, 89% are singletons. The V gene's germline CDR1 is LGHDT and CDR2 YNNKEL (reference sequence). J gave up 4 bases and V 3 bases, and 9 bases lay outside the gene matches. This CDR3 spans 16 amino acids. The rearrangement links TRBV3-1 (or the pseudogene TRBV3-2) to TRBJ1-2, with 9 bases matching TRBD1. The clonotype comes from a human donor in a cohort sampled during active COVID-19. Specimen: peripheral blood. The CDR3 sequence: CASSQLDRGSSYGYTF. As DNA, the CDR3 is TGTGCCAGCAGCCAGTTGGACAGGGGTAGTAGCTATGGCTACACCTTC.